The present entry profiles one T cell receptor beta chain with its context. Its antigen remains unidentified. The data are from a study of graft-versus-host responses after intestinal transplantation. Study in general: Those transplanted obtained multivisceral, liver-intestinal, or isolated intestinal grafts. Study results and caveats: The study associated peak circulating GvH clone levels with early post-transplant HvG declines. Patients who carried graft-donor T cell macrochimerism also had high graft-versus-host to host-versus-graft clonal ratios in their allografts.

Method: immunoSEQ multiplex PCR; TCRdb's copy keeps in-frame clones and lacks some. The sample contains approximately 75,000 clones, around 90% of which appear only once. The germline V and J ends were trimmed by 5 bases and 6 bases, with 31 bases remaining between them. The CDR3 sequence is 19 residues long. Looked up from germline, CDR1 is SGHTA and CDR2 is FQGTGA. The rearrangement joins TRBV7-3 to TRBJ1-1; D ambiguous. The sequences come from unstimulated CD8+ T cells sorted from spleen or lymph node cells, collected before transplant. The sequence came from a human donor who was the organ donor for an intestinal transplant. Here the CDR3 reads CASSPFGPGRRPFFAEAFF. In DNA form, the CDR3 reads TGTGCCAGCAGCCCCTTCGGCCCCGGGAGACGTCCCTTTTTCGCTGAAGCTTTCTTT.